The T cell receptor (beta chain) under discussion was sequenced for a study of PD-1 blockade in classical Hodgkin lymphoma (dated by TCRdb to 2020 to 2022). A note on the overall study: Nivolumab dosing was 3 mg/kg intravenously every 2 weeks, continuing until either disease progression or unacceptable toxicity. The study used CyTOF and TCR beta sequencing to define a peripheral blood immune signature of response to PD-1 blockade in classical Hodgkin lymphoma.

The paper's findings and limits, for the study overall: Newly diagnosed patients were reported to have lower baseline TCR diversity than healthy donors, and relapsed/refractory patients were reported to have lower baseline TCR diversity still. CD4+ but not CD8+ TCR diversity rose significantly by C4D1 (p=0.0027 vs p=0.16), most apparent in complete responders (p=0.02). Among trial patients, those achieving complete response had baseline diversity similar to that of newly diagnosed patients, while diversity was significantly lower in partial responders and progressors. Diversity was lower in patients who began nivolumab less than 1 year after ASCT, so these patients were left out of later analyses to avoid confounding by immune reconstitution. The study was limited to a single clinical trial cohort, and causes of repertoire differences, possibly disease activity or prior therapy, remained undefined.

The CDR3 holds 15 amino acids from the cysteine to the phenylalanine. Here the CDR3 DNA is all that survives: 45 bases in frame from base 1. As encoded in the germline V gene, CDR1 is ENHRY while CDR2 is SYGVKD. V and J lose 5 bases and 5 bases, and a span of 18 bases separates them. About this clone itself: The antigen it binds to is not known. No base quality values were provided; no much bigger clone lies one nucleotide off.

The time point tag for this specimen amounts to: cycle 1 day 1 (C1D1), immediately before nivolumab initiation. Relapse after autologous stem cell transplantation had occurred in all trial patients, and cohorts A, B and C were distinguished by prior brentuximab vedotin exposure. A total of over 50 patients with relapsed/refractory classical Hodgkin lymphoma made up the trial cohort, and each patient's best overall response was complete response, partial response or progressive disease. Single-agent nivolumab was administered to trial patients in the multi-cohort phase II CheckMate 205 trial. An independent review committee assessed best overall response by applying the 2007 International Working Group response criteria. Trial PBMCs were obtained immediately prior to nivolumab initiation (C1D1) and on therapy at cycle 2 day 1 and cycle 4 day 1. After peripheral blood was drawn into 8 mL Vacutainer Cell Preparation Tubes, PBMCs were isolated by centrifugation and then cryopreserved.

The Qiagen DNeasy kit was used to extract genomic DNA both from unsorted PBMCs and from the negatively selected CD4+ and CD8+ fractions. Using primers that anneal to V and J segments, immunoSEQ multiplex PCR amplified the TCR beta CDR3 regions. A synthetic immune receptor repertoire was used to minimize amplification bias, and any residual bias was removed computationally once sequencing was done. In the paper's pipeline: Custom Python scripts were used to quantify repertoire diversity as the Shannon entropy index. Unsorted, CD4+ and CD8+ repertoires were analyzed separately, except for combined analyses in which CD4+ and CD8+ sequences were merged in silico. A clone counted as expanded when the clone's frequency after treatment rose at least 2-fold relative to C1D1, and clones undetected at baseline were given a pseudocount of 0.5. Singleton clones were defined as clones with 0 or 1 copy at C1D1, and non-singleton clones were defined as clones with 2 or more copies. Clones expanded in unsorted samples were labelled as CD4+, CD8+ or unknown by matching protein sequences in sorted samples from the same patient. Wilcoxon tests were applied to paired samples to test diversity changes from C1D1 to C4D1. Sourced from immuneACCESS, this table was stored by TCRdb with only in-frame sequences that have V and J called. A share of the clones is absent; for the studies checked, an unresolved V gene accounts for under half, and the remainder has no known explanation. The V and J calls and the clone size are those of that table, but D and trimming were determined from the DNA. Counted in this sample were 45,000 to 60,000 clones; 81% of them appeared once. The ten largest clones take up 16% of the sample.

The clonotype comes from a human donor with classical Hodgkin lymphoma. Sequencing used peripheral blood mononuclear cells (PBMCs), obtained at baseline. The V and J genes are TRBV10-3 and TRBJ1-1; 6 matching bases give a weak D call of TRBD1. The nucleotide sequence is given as TGTGCCATCAGTCCCACGGGGGGCCTAGGGACTGAAGCTTTCTTT. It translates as CAISPTGGLGTEAFF.